What follows are 27 T cell receptor beta chains derived from one specimen sequenced in a study of cytotoxic CD8 clonotypes in ibrutinib-treated CLL. Generated by immunoSEQ multiplex PCR, the TCRdb table keeps only in-frame clones and is missing some. The data show about 85,000 clones, 70% to 80% seen once. Sequenced here: PBMCs, sampled after 12 months of ibrutinib treatment. These receptors were obtained from a human donor with chronic lymphocytic leukemia.

The chain carries TRBV27 and TRBJ2-3, with D perhaps matching TRBD1 or TRBD2 (6 bases each). Germline CDR1 and CDR2: MNHEY and SMNVEV (reference sequence). The CDR3 consists of 18 residues. The germline V and J ends were trimmed by 5 bases and 8 bases, with 29 bases remaining between them. The CDR3 bases are TGTGCCAGCAGTCCGGCCCGCCGAAGGGGGGCCGGGCTTGGTACGCAGTATTTT. It yields the protein CASSPARRRGAGLGTQYF.

This sequence joins TRBV23-1 and TRBJ2-3, with D maybe TRBD1 (6 bases). TRBV23-1 is an ORF for which the function is uncertain. The CDR3 covers 16 residues. V was pared by 2 bases and J by 0 bases, with 12 bases between. CDR3 region: CASSQGTPRSTDTQYF. The DNA of the CDR3 is TGCGCCAGCAGTCAAGGGACACCGAGGAGCACAGATACGCAGTATTTT.

The chain carries TRBV4-2 and TRBJ2-7, with TRBD2 as a possible D gene (6 bases). CDR1 is LGHNA and CDR2 is YNFKEQ in the germline V gene. Trimming took 1 base from V and 6 from J, leaving 16 bases between them. The CDR3 spans 15 residues. The chain's CDR3 is CASSQAFRDSGEQYF. CDR3 nucleotide sequence: TGTGCCAGCAGCCAAGCGTTCCGGGACTCGGGCGAGCAGTACTTC.

The chain carries TRBV5-6 and TRBJ2-5; unclear D gene. There are 13 residues in the CDR3. V was clipped by 4 bases and J by 5 bases, with 12 bases between them. The V gene's germline CDR1 is SGHDT and CDR2 YYEEEE. CDR3 sequence: CASSPDPVETQYF. Here the CDR3 DNA reads TGTGCCAGCAGCCCCGACCCAGTGGAGACCCAGTACTTC.

The rearrangement uses TRBV7-7 and TRBJ2-1; the D call may be TRBD1 or TRBD2 (5 bases each). CDR3 length equals 14 residues. The germline V and J ends were trimmed by 1 base and 7 bases, with 11 bases remaining between them. In germline, CDR1 is SSHAT, CDR2 FNYEAQ (reference sequence). The chain's CDR3 is CASSLGGNPNEQFF. The CDR3 bases are TGTGCCAGCAGCTTAGGGGGGAACCCAAATGAGCAGTTCTTC.

The V and J genes are TRBV7-9 and TRBJ2-7; the D call may be TRBD1 or TRBD2 (6 bases each). The length of the CDR3 is 14 residues. Trimming left V 10 bases short and J 0 bases short, with 16 bases between. Per the germline V gene, CDR1 is SEHNR and CDR2 is FQNEAQ (reference sequence). The CDR3 spells CATQPWGASYEQYF. CDR3 sequence (DNA): TGTGCCACACAGCCTTGGGGGGCCTCCTACGAGCAGTACTTC.

The V call is TRBV27, the J call TRBJ2-7; D possibly corresponds to TRBD2 (6 bases). The CDR3 runs to 15 residues. Trimming cost V 6 bases and J 3 bases, with 18 bases left between them. In germline, CDR1 is MNHEY, CDR2 SMNVEV (reference sequence). As DNA, the CDR3 is TGTGCCAGCAGAAAGCAGGGCTCGCGGGGCTACGAGCAGTACTTC. Protein product: CASRKQGSRGYEQYF.

The chain is built from TRBV7-3 and TRBJ2-3; 16 bases line up with TRBD2. The CDR3 is made up of 17 amino acids. V lost 4 bases to trimming and J lost 4 bases; unmatched junction nucleotides: 5. The germline gives CDR1 SGHTA, CDR2 FQGTGA. CDR3 sequence (DNA): TGTGCCAGCAGCTCTGGGACTAGCGGGAGGGTCCCAGATACGCAGTATTTT. Encoded protein: CASSSGTSGRVPDTQYF.

The chain joins TRBV28 to TRBJ2-7, with D perhaps given as TRBD1 or TRBD2 (6 bases each). V was trimmed by 3 bases and J by 3 bases, leaving 12 bases between them. In germline, CDR1 is MDHEN, CDR2 SYDVKM. The CDR3 spans 14 residues. The CDR3, as DNA: TGTGCCAGCAGTTTGGGGGGCCCCGTCTACGAGCAGTACTTC. Translating it yields CASSLGGPVYEQYF.

This clone was detected only a few times. This chain links TRBV4-1 with TRBJ2-3, with 9 positions matching TRBD2. J gave up 2 bases and V 3 bases, and 9 bases lay outside the gene matches. In germline, CDR1 is MGHRA, CDR2 YSYEKL. This CDR3 region has 17 residues. CDR3 nucleotide sequence: TGCGCCAGCAGCCATCATGGGCTAGCGGGGCACACAGATACGCAGTATTTT. Its translation: CASSHHGLAGHTDTQYF.

A remark on this clone: A much more abundant neighbour one base away suggests this may be a read error. The gene calls are TRBV6-6 and TRBJ1-2; a weak D match, TRBD1 (6 bases). CDR3 length: 13 residues. Germline V gives CDR1 MNHNY, CDR2 SVGAGI (reference sequence). The V end was cut by 5 bases, the J end by 3 bases, with 10 bases between. DNA of the CDR3: TGTGCCAGCAGTCCCCGGACAGACTATGGCTACACCTTC. It is translated as CASSPRTDYGYTF.

The chain couples TRBV11-3 to TRBJ2-7; no clear D. This CDR3 spans 14 amino acids. Germline V gives CDR1 SGHNT, CDR2 YENEEA. V lost 7 bases and J lost 4, with 17 bases in between. In DNA form, the CDR3 reads TGTGCCAGCACCCCTGGGCAGGAGCCTTACGAGCAGTACTTC. Translating gives CASTPGQEPYEQYF.

The chain joins TRBV6-5 to TRBJ2-7; unclear D gene. The CDR3 has 14 residues. V was trimmed by 6 bases and J by 0 bases, leaving 12 bases between them. Per germline, CDR1 MNHEY and CDR2 SVGAGI. The CDR3 sequence is CASRPSQSSYEQYF. CDR3 sequence (DNA): TGTGCCAGCAGACCCTCACAGAGCTCCTACGAGCAGTACTTC.

The rearrangement links TRBV7-9 to TRBJ1-1; 9 positions agree with TRBD1. CDR1 and CDR2 (germline): SEHNR, FQNEAQ (reference sequence). The CDR3 spans 14 residues. The ends lost 5 bases at V and 6 bases at J; junction bases unmatched: 7. The CDR3 here is CASSPTGGKSEAFF. In nucleotides, the CDR3 is TGTGCCAGCAGCCCGACAGGGGGTAAGTCTGAAGCTTTCTTT.

This chain uses TRBV5-1 with TRBJ2-1, with D uncertain. The ends were cut back, 4 bases at V and 3 bases at J, with 14 bases in the middle. The CDR3 is 15 residues long. Germline CDR1 SGHRS, CDR2 YFSETQ. Here the CDR3 DNA reads TGCGCCAGCAGCCCCACGTTTGGCCGCTACAATGAGCAGTTCTTC. This encodes CASSPTFGRYNEQFF.

The genes are TRBV4-3 and TRBJ2-3; 14 positions agree with TRBD2. This CDR3 is built from 18 residues. Trimming at V came to 1 base and at J to 6 bases, leaving 9 bases not matched to a gene. Germline CDR1 is LGHNA and CDR2 is YSLEER. The CDR3 nucleotides are TGCGCCAGCAGCCAAGGGGCCCCGGGACTAGCGGGAGTGGATACGCAGTATTTT. Translated: CASSQGAPGLAGVDTQYF.

DNA for the CDR3: TGTGCCAGCCCCGGGGGGGGGACCCTGAACACTGAAGCTTTCTTT. It codes for CASPGGGTLNTEAFF. This chain connects TRBV28 to TRBJ1-1; TRBD1 might be the D (5 bases). The CDR3 runs 15 residues. Germline CDR1 MDHEN, CDR2 SYDVKM. The V end lost 8 bases, the J end lost 0 bases, and 16 bases lay between the germline ends.

The chain is built from TRBV7-3 and TRBJ2-2; 10 nucleotides agree with TRBD2. CDR1 and CDR2 from the germline V gene are SGHTA and FQGTGA. This CDR3 has 16 residues. Losses at the gene ends were 5 bases for V and 4 bases for J; bases not matched to a gene: 7. CDR3 residues: CASSAPSGSPTGELFF. CDR3 DNA sequence: TGTGCCAGCAGCGCCCCTAGCGGGAGCCCCACCGGGGAGCTGTTTTTT.

This clone has more than one count but fewer than ten. This chain joins TRBV18 and TRBJ2-2; D not certain. The germline gives CDR1 KGHSH, CDR2 LQKENI. The germline V and J ends were trimmed by 2 bases and 3 bases, with 1 base remaining between them. This CDR3 comprises 12 residues. The CDR3 DNA is TGTGCCAGCTCACCAGACACCGGGGAGCTGTTTTTT. Translating it yields CASSPDTGELFF.

This chain links TRBV19 with TRBJ2-2; D might be TRBD2 (5 bases). CDR3 size: 18 residues. V shed 3 bases and J shed 0 bases, with 17 bases lying between them. Per the germline V gene, CDR1 is LNHDA and CDR2 is SQIVND (reference sequence). CDR3 loop: CASSIRGWRRTNTGELFF. As DNA, the CDR3 is TGTGCCAGTAGTATTCGGGGTTGGCGGCGAACGAACACCGGGGAGCTGTTTTTT.

V is TRBV5-6 and J is TRBJ1-2, with D maybe TRBD1 (6 bases). The CDR3 consists of 14 residues. The germline V gene encodes CDR1 SGHDT and CDR2 YYEEEE. Trimming cost V 2 bases and J 6 bases, with 14 bases left between them. The CDR3 loop reads CASSFSGTLDGYTF. DNA of the CDR3: TGTGCCAGCAGCTTTTCCGGGACACTGGATGGCTACACCTTC.

The rearrangement links TRBV10-3 to TRBJ2-3; D ambiguous. The CDR3 has 12 residues. Trimming took 11 bases from V and 2 from J, leaving 11 bases between them. The germline gives CDR1 ENHRY, CDR2 SYGVKD. This CDR3 reads CASRQDTDTQYF. Written as DNA, the CDR3 is TGTGCCTCCCGGCAGGACACAGATACGCAGTATTTT.

The chain joins TRBV6-1 to TRBJ1-4; a possible D gene is TRBD1 (6 bases). Germline assignment: CDR1 MNHNS and CDR2 SASEGT. V lost 5 bases, J lost 8 bases, and 18 bases lay in between. The CDR3 runs 15 residues. The CDR3 bases are TGTGCCAGCAGTTCACCGCCGACAGGAGGGGAAAAACTGTTTTTT. Protein product: CASSSPPTGGEKLFF.

The CDR3 DNA sequence: TGTGCCAGCAGCTCGGACAGAACGGGGGAGCTGTTTTTT. This translates into CASSSDRTGELFF. The chain couples TRBV7-2 to TRBJ2-2; D is perhaps TRBD1 (6 bases). V shed 4 bases and J shed 8 bases, with 11 bases lying between them. Germline V gene data show CDR1 as SGHTA and CDR2 as FQGNSA. This CDR3 is built from 13 residues. The variable domain in full, completed from reference TRBV7-2 and TRBJ2-2, reads GAGVSQSPSNKVTEKGKDVELRCDPISGHTALYWYRQSLGQGLEFLIYFQGNSAPDKSGLPSDRFSAERTGGSVSTLTIQRTQQEDSAVYLCASSSDRTGELFFGEGSRLTVL.

This rearrangement joins TRBV7-8 to TRBJ1-5, with D maybe TRBD1 (6 bases). CDR1 SGHVS and CDR2 FQNEAQ come from the germline V gene. The CDR3 runs 19 residues. Trimming removed 4 bases at V and 0 bases at J, with 22 bases between. The CDR3, as DNA: TGTGCCAGCAGCTCACAGGGATTCGTCCCCTGGCATAGCAATCAGCCCCAGCATTTT. Protein sequence: CASSSQGFVPWHSNQPQHF.

This clone came up a few times. The chain is built from TRBV11-2 and TRBJ1-1; possibly TRBD1 for D (6 bases). CDR1 is SGHAT and CDR2 is FQNNGV in the germline V gene. The length of the CDR3 is 14 residues. Trimming stripped 7 bases from V and 5 bases from J, with 17 bases between. The CDR3, as DNA: TGTGCCAGCAACCGGGGGGGGCGGTGGACTGAAGCTTTCTTT. Translation: CASNRGGRWTEAFF.

The chain links TRBV28 to TRBJ2-5, with D possibly matching TRBD2 (6 bases). Trimming left V 3 bases short and J 6 bases short, with 14 bases between. The CDR3 covers 14 residues. CDR1 and CDR2 (germline): MDHEN, SYDVKM. The CDR3 bases are TGTGCCAGCAGTTTTGACGGGAGCCGGAAGACCCAGTACTTC. This encodes CASSFDGSRKTQYF.